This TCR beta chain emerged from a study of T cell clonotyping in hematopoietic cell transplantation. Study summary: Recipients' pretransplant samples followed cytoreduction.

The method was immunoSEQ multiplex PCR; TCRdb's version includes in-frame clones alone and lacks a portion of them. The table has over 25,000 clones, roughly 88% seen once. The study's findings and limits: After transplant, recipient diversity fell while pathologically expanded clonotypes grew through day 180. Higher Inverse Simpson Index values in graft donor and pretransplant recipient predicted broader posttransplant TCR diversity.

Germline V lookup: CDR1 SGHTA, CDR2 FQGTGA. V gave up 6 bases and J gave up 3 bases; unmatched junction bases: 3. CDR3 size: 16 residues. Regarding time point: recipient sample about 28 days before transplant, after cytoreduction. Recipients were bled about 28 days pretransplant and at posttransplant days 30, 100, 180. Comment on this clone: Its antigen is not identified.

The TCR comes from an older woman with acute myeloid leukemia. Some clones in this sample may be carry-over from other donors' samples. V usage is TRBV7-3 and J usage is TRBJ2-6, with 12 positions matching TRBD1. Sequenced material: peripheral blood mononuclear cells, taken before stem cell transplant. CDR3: CASRGQGARGANVLTF. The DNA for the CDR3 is TGTGCCAGCAGGGGACAGGGGGCGCGTGGGGCCAACGTCCTGACTTTC.